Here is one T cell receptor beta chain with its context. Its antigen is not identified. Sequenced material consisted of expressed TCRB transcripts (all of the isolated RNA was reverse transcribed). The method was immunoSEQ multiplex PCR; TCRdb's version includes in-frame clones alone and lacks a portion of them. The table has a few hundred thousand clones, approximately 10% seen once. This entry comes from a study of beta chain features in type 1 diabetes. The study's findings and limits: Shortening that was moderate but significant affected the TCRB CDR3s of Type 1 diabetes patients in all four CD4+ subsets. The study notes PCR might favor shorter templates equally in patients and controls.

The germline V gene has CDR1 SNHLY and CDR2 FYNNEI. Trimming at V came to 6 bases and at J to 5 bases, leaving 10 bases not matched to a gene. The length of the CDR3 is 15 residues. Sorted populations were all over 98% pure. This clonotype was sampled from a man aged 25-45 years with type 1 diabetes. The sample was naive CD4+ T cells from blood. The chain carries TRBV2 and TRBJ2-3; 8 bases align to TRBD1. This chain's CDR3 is CASRADRGPLDTQYF. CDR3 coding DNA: TGTGCCAGCAGGGCAGACAGGGGACCTTTAGATACGCAGTATTTT.